This entry features one T cell receptor beta chain sequence. V gave up 7 bases and J gave up 4 bases; unmatched junction bases: 4. The CDR3 loop spans 12 amino acids. Germline CDR1 SNHLY, CDR2 FYNNEI. The data belong to a study of T cell responses to AZD1222 COVID-19 vaccine. Measured with immunoSEQ multiplex PCR; TCRdb has only the in-frame clones, and not every one. Among about 76,000 clones listed, roughly 84% were seen once. The TCR originated in an adult in good health. The sequences come from peripheral blood, collected on day 0 of AZD1222 vaccination. V gene TRBV2 combines with J gene TRBJ2-7; the match to TRBD1 covers 7 bases. CDR3 DNA: TGTGCCAGCAAAGAGGGGGCTTACGAGCAGTACTTC. Amino acids: CASKEGAYEQYF.